These 28 T cell receptor beta chains share one sample of origin, sequenced in a study of shared clonotypes between healthy human individuals. Method: immunoSEQ multiplex PCR; TCRdb's copy keeps in-frame clones and lacks some. The repertoire holds over a million clones, with approximately 98.5% as singletons. The specimen was naive CD4+ T cells sorted from blood. The subset here: CD45RA+ positively selected. The source of these receptors is a man aged 30-40 years in good health.

CDR3 loop: CASSSQGAGNTIYF. The DNA of the CDR3 is TGTGCCAGCAGCTCGCAGGGAGCTGGAAACACCATATATTTT. This rearrangement joins TRBV11-3 to TRBJ1-3; weak D call: TRBD1 (5 bases). The CDR3 contains 14 residues. V lost 4 bases and J lost 2, with 9 bases in between. CDR1 is SGHNT, CDR2 YENEEA, per germline.

V usage is TRBV10-3 and J usage is TRBJ2-5, with D tentatively TRBD2 (6 bases). Germline CDR1 ENHRY, CDR2 SYGVKD. The CDR3 covers 17 residues. V gave up 1 base and J gave up 5 bases, with 20 bases separating them. CDR3 residues: CAISELPGTPRRETQYF. The CDR3 DNA reads TGTGCCATCAGTGAGTTACCCGGGACTCCCAGGCGGGAGACCCAGTACTTC.

This sequence joins TRBV5-1 and TRBJ1-4; a possible D gene is TRBD1 (6 bases). Between the trimmed V and J ends, which lost 4 bases and 7 bases, there was a span of 14 bases. The length of the CDR3 is 14 residues. Per the germline V gene, CDR1 is SGHRS and CDR2 is YFSETQ. The DNA for the CDR3 is TGCGCCAGCAGCGAACAGGGAGGGACTGAAAAACTGTTTTTT. Protein sequence: CASSEQGGTEKLFF.

J is TRBJ2-7 and V is TRBV7-9, with a tentative D call TRBD1 (6 bases). Germline V gives CDR1 SEHNR, CDR2 FQNEAQ (reference sequence). The V gene lost 1 base and the J gene lost 1 base, with 8 bases spanning the gap. The CDR3 sequence is 14 residues long. CDR3 protein: CASSLGQESYEQYF. CDR3 in DNA: TGTGCCAGCAGCTTAGGACAGGAATCCTACGAGCAGTACTTC.

The chain joins TRBV13 to TRBJ2-7; 8 bases are shared with TRBD1. The junction had 8 bases not matched to a gene; V was cut back by 4 bases and J by 0 bases. Looked up from germline, CDR1 is PRHDT and CDR2 is FYEKMQ (reference sequence). The CDR3 totals 16 residues. DNA for the CDR3: TGTGCCAGCAGCTCAGAAATAGGGACAGGCTCCTACGAGCAGTACTTC. Translated: CASSSEIGTGSYEQYF.

The chain combines TRBV18 with TRBJ2-7, with D maybe TRBD2 (6 bases). Trimming shortened V by 2 bases and J by 4 bases, and 21 bases separated the two germline ends. The germline CDR1 and CDR2 sequences are KGHSH and LQKENI. The CDR3 sequence is 17 residues long. In DNA, the CDR3 is TGTGCCAGCTCACCAGGGGCGGGACGACCACAAGAATACGAGCAGTACTTC. The encoded protein is CASSPGAGRPQEYEQYF.

The chain couples TRBV11-3 to TRBJ2-3, with D uncertain. V lost 4 bases and J 1 base, leaving 3 bases between the germline ends. Germline assignment: CDR1 SGHNT and CDR2 YENEEA. The CDR3 length is 12 residues. The CDR3 is CASSSGTDTQYF. In nucleotides, the CDR3 is TGTGCCAGCAGCTCCGGCACAGATACGCAGTATTTT.

The V and J genes are TRBV28 and TRBJ2-1, with D maybe TRBD1 (5 bases). Trimming stripped 11 bases from V and 3 bases from J, with 14 bases between. The V gene's germline CDR1 is MDHEN and CDR2 SYDVKM. CDR3 length equals 13 residues. DNA for the CDR3: TGTGCCTTAGGGCAGGGCCACTACAATGAGCAGTTCTTC. It codes for CALGQGHYNEQFF.

The chain employs TRBV4-3 and TRBJ2-7; D unclear. Trimming cost V 2 bases and J 0 bases, with 14 bases left between them. CDR1 is LGHNA, CDR2 YSLEER, per germline. The CDR3 runs to 16 residues. In nucleotides, the CDR3 is TGCGCCAGCAGCCAACGTTATCCCCTGCCCTCCTACGAGCAGTACTTC. It specifies CASSQRYPLPSYEQYF.

This chain links TRBV4-2 with TRBJ2-1; 13 bases are a match to TRBD2. Germline CDR1 is LGHNA and CDR2 is YNFKEQ. The CDR3 is 14 amino acids. Trimming took 5 bases from V and 12 from J; bases not matched to a gene: 7. Written as DNA, the CDR3 is TGTGCCAGCAGCTCGAGGACTAGCGGGAGTATGCAGTTCTTC. Its translation is CASSSRTSGSMQFF.

This chain links TRBV6-6 with TRBJ2-1, with TRBD1 identical over 9 bases. Looked up from germline, CDR1 is MNHNY and CDR2 is SVGAGI (reference sequence). The V gene end was trimmed by 5 bases and the J gene end by 6 bases; junction bases not matched to a gene: 2. The length of the CDR3 is 13 residues. CDR3 amino acids: CASSTGQGNEQFF. The CDR3 DNA reads TGTGCCAGCAGTACGGGACAGGGCAATGAGCAGTTCTTC.

This chain links TRBV28 with TRBJ2-7; D unresolved. The CDR3 contains 16 residues. V dropped 5 bases and J dropped 1 base, with 18 bases sitting between them. Looked up from germline, CDR1 is MDHEN and CDR2 is SYDVKM. Here the CDR3 DNA reads TGTGCCAGCAGTCCCCGACCCCGTAGGGCTTCCTACGAGCAGTACTTC. Translation gives CASSPRPRRASYEQYF.

This CDR3 is CASSSPWTGRTVTEAFF. CDR3 sequence (DNA): TGTGCCAGCAGCTCACCCTGGACAGGGAGGACGGTCACTGAAGCTTTCTTT. This chain uses TRBV7-8 with TRBJ1-1, with 8 bases that match TRBD1. Losses at the gene ends were 4 bases for V and 4 bases for J; bases not matched to a gene: 14. The germline V gene has CDR1 SGHVS and CDR2 FQNEAQ. CDR3 length: 17 residues.

V and J are TRBV7-2 and TRBJ2-7, with 9 bases matching TRBD1. Germline CDR1 SGHTA, CDR2 FQGNSA. V lost 1 base and J lost 3; bases outside the gene matches: 10. The CDR3 runs to 17 residues. The CDR3 loop reads CASSLVHSGTGFYEQYF. The CDR3 DNA is TGTGCCAGCAGCTTAGTCCATTCCGGGACAGGGTTCTACGAGCAGTACTTC. The complete variable domain, with remaining parts taken from reference TRBV7-2 and TRBJ2-7, reads GAGVSQSPSNKVTEKGKDVELRCDPISGHTALYWYRQSLGQGLEFLIYFQGNSAPDKSGLPSDRFSAERTGGSVSTLTIQRTQQEDSAVYLCASSLVHSGTGFYEQYFGPGTRLTVT.

This rearrangement joins TRBV4-1 to TRBJ2-1; 7 nucleotides line up with TRBD2. Per the germline V gene, CDR1 is MGHRA and CDR2 is YSYEKL. The CDR3 consists of 16 residues. Trimming cost V 5 bases and J 7 bases; bases outside gene matches: 14. The CDR3 DNA follows: TGCGCCAGCAGCACCCAAACCGCGGGAGTCCATAATGAGCAGTTCTTC. Its protein product is CASSTQTAGVHNEQFF.

In regard to this clone: Other DNA sequences in the same sample also yield this CDR3. The rearrangement links TRBV29-1 to TRBJ1-1; TRBD1 aligns across 8 bases. The J segment lost 0 bases and the V segment lost 6 bases, leaving 3 bases of the junction unmatched. This CDR3 spans 13 amino acids. Germline V gene sequence: CDR1 SQVTM, CDR2 ANQGSEA. Written as DNA, the CDR3 is TGCAGCGTAGACAGGGGACTGAACACTGAAGCTTTCTTT. It is translated as CSVDRGLNTEAFF.

The V call is TRBV4-1, the J call TRBJ2-7; D is unclear. Germline V gene data show CDR1 as MGHRA and CDR2 as YSYEKL. The CDR3 consists of 14 residues. V was pared by 1 base and J by 4 bases, with 11 bases between. Here the CDR3 DNA reads TGCGCCAGCAGCCAAGCTCCGACCAGATACGAGCAGTACTTC. Protein product: CASSQAPTRYEQYF.

The V and J genes are TRBV18 and TRBJ2-4; 11 positions agree with TRBD2. Germline V CDR1 and CDR2: KGHSH, LQKENI. There are 16 residues in the CDR3. Trimming removed 4 bases from V and 2 bases from J; junction bases left unmatched: 4. The CDR3, as DNA: TGTGCCAGCTCACAAACTAGCGGGAGCACCAAAAACATTCAGTACTTC. Protein: CASSQTSGSTKNIQYF. Supplemented by reference TRBV18 and TRBJ2-4, the full variable domain reads NAGVMQNPRHLVRRRGQEARLRCSPMKGHSHVYWYRQLPEEGLKFMVYLQKENIIDESGMPKERFSAEFPKEGPSILRIQQVVRGDSAAYFCASSQTSGSTKNIQYFGAGTRLSVL.

This clone is a singleton in its sample. J is TRBJ2-7 and V is TRBV6-5; D unclear. With 2 bases removed from V and 2 bases from J, the gap between germline ends came to 10 bases. The germline V gene has CDR1 MNHEY and CDR2 SVGAGI. The CDR3 covers 14 residues. The CDR3 nucleotides are TGTGCCAGCAGTTACCGGTACCAAACCTACGAGCAGTACTTC. This gives the protein CASSYRYQTYEQYF.

The V gene is TRBV2, the J gene TRBJ2-1; 7 nucleotides agree with TRBD2. Germline V CDR1 and CDR2: SNHLY, FYNNEI. CDR3 length: 16 residues. The V segment lost 8 bases and the J segment 3 bases; nucleotides outside the gene matches: 13. The CDR3 nucleotides are TGTGCCAGCCGCCATCAGTATCTAGCGGACTACAATGAGCAGTTCTTC. This encodes CASRHQYLADYNEQFF.

This chain joins TRBV10-3 and TRBJ2-2, with D perhaps matching TRBD1 or TRBD2 (5 bases each). The V and J ends lost 0 bases and 7 bases respectively, with 9 bases between them. The CDR3 is 14 residues long. The germline gives CDR1 ENHRY, CDR2 SYGVKD. In DNA form, the CDR3 reads TGTGCCATCAGTGAGTCGAGAGGGGTCGGGGAGCTGTTTTTT. It encodes CAISESRGVGELFF.

This chain uses TRBV5-5 with TRBJ2-5; 10 nucleotides align to TRBD1. With V trimmed by 4 bases and J by 5 bases, 8 bases remained unmatched. The CDR3 loop spans 15 amino acids. Germline values: CDR1 SGHKS, CDR2 YYEKEE (reference sequence). The CDR3 DNA reads as TGTGCCAGCAGCACCAGACAGGGGGCATGGGAGACCCAGTACTTC. It is translated as CASSTRQGAWETQYF.

This chain links TRBV9 with TRBJ2-1; 8 nucleotides line up with TRBD2. This CDR3 contains 15 residues. From germline, CDR1 is SGDLS and CDR2 YYNGEE. Unmatched junction bases numbered 8, after V lost 5 bases and J lost 4 bases. CDR3 region: CASSTGTSLYNEQFF. CDR3 nucleotide sequence: TGTGCCAGCAGTACCGGGACTAGTCTTTACAATGAGCAGTTCTTC.

The genes are TRBV19 and TRBJ1-1, with 8 bases matching TRBD1. Trimming at V came to 4 bases and at J to 5 bases, leaving 9 bases not matched to a gene. CDR3 length: 15 residues. Looked up from germline, CDR1 is LNHDA and CDR2 is SQIVND (reference sequence). The CDR3 region is CASSKLAGGITEAFF. The DNA of the CDR3 is TGTGCCAGTAGTAAGTTGGCAGGGGGCATAACTGAAGCTTTCTTT.

The V and J genes are TRBV5-5 and TRBJ2-7, with D unresolved. Germline CDR1 reads SGHKS; CDR2 reads YYEKEE (reference sequence). Trimming shortened V by 5 bases and J by 1 base, and 22 bases separated the two germline ends. This CDR3 spans 17 amino acids. CDR3 DNA sequence: TGTGCCAGCAGGGATCCGACAACAGTTATAGCATCCTACGAGCAGTACTTC. It codes for CASRDPTTVIASYEQYF.

The rearrangement links TRBV4-3 to TRBJ1-5; TRBD1 might be the D (5 bases). Germline V CDR1 and CDR2: LGHNA, YSLEER. V lost 0 bases, J lost 6 bases, and 9 bases lay in between. The CDR3 is 14 amino acids. The CDR3 coding sequence is TGCGCCAGCAGCCAAGATGGCGGGGGTCAGCCCCAGCATTTT. This sequence encodes CASSQDGGGQPQHF.

The chain links TRBV5-1 to TRBJ2-1; 7 bases match TRBD2. The V gene's germline CDR1 is SGHRS and CDR2 YFSETQ. After removal of 2 bases from V and 5 bases from J, the junction contained 4 bases not matched to a gene. This CDR3 is 14 amino acids long. The CDR3 here is CASSFLSGDNEQFF. Here the CDR3 DNA reads TGCGCCAGCAGCTTCTTGAGCGGGGACAATGAGCAGTTCTTC.

This rearrangement joins TRBV7-8 to TRBJ1-5; the D is unclear. This CDR3 contains 13 residues. Germline CDR1 is SGHVS and CDR2 is FQNEAQ. V shed 5 bases and J shed 7 bases, with 12 bases lying between them. The CDR3 sequence: CASSPLQWQPQHF. CDR3 sequence (DNA): TGTGCCAGCAGCCCCCTTCAATGGCAGCCCCAGCATTTT.